The present T cell receptor (beta chain) was sequenced within a study of cytomegalovirus exposure and HLA in healthy donors. The CDR3 totals 16 residues. Germline-derived CDR1 and CDR2 are SGHRS and YFSETQ. V was shortened by 2 bases and J by 1 base, with 12 bases between the two germline ends. Primers: 60 Vbeta forward and 13 Jbeta reverse. Libraries were prepared by immunoSEQ multiplex PCR; TCRdb keeps only in-frame clonotypes and omits some of them. The sample lists around 120,000 clones, approximately 82% occurring once. Note on this clone: The antigen remains undetermined.

General study points: The study carried out a later analysis of TCR beta sequences. It associated some 17,000 of them with specific HLA alleles at a false discovery rate of 0.05. Analyzed later, association rates of TCRs varied across HLA loci, with DRB1 most and HLA-C fewest. There were some public TCRs occurring in many donors, but most TCR sequences were rare.

Sequencing was performed on PBMCs. The V call is TRBV5-1, the J call TRBJ2-2; a possible D gene is TRBD1 (6 bases). This clonotype originated in a boy aged 2 to 10 in good health and CMV-seronegative. The CDR3 sequence: CASSFLIGGNTGELFF. The CDR3 nucleotides read TGCGCCAGCAGCTTCCTGATAGGGGGGAACACCGGGGAGCTGTTTTTT.